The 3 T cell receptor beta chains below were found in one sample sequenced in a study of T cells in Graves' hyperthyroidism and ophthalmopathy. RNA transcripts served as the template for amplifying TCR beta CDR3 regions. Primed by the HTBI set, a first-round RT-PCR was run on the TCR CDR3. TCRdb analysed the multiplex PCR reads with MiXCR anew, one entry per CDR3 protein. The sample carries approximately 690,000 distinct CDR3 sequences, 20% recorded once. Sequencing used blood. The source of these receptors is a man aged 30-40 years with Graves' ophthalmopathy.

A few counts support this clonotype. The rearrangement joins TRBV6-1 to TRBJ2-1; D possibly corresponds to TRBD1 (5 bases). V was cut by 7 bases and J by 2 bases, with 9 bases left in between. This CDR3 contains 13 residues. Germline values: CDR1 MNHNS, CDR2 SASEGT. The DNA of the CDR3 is TGTGCCAGCAACGACAGTCCCTACAATGAGCAGTTCTTC. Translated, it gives CASNDSPYNEQFF.

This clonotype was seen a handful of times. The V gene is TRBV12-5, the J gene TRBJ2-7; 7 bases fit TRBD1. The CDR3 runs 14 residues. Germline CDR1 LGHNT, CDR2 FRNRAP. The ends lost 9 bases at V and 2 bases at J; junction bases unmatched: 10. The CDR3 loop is CARRRTGRAYEQYF. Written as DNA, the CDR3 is TGTGCTAGAAGACGGACAGGTAGGGCCTACGAGCAGTACTTC.

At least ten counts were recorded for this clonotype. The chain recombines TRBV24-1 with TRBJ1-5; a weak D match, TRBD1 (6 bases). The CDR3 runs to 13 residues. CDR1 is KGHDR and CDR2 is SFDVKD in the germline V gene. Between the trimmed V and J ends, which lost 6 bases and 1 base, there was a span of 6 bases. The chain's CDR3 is CATSQGSNQPQHF. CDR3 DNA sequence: TGTGCCACCAGTCAGGGGAGCAATCAGCCCCAGCATTTT.